This T cell receptor (beta chain) was obtained from a study of post-analysis software for immune sequencing data. Whole-study results and caveats: Five TRBV segments (TRBV5-6, TRBV5-1 and TRBV20-1 among them) occurred more frequently in patients than in controls.

Prepared TCR beta cDNA libraries contained unique molecular identifiers. MiXCR, applied by TCRdb to the PCR reads, yields one record per CDR3 protein. Of about 820,000 distinct CDR3 sequences listed, roughly 50% were seen once; the top ten hold 4.6%. CDR3 length: 17 amino acids. V lost 3 bases and J 3 bases, leaving 22 bases between the germline ends. Germline CDR1 and CDR2: SGDLS and YYNGEE. Worth noting for this clonotype: No antigen is known for it.

The source of this sequence is a girl aged 10 to 17 with multiple sclerosis. Specimen: blood. The genes are TRBV9 and TRBJ2-7, with D perhaps matching TRBD2 (7 bases). The DNA for the CDR3 is TGTGCCAGCAGCGATACCATGGGGGCTAGCGGAATCTACGAGCAGTACTTC. This translates into CASSDTMGASGIYEQYF.